This T cell receptor (beta chain) derives from a study of blood T cell repertoires in COVID-19. At the level of the study: The origin of the acute and convalescent COVID-19 samples was the United States, Italy and Spain. Sources were T cells, B-cell-depleted T cells, or PBMCs; the material itself was cDNA or gDNA.

The CDR3 runs 16 residues. In germline, CDR1 is SGHTA, CDR2 FQGTGA. V shed 1 base, J shed 8 bases, and the junction held 9 bases outside the gene matches. Study processing details: Estimated nucleated cell counts came from reference gene primer amplification. Sequencing used immunoSEQ multiplex PCR; TCRdb keeps in-frame clones, though not all of them. The V and J calls and clone size were taken over from that table, and D and trimming were inferred from the DNA. The sample lists roughly 55,000 clones, approximately 79% occurring once. The chain uses TRBV7-3 and TRBJ2-1, with 9 nucleotides matching TRBD2. This receptor was obtained from a human donor in a cohort sampled during active COVID-19. The sequenced material came from peripheral blood. DNA for the CDR3: TGTGCCAGCAGCTTAAAGGCGGGAGGGCCGTCCCATGAGCAGTTCTTC. Translating gives CASSLKAGGPSHEQFF.